The rows below give T cell receptor beta chains drawn from one sample of a study of lymphopenia after photon versus proton radiotherapy. The method was immunoSEQ multiplex PCR; TCRdb's version includes in-frame clones alone and lacks a portion of them. This table holds more than 45,000 clones, less than 85% found once. The sequenced sample was peripheral blood, obtained from a patient treated with proton-based radiotherapy. These receptors all come from a man aged 55 to 70 with pancreatic cancer. Both conserved end residues are part of each CDR3. A D gene is named only where the DNA matches it firmly. Clone size, where shown, is once, few, many, or a class for clones that have expanded.

>.|TRBJ1-2|TRBV14|.
TGTGCCAGCAGCCAAGATCTACACAGCTCCTATGGCTACACCTTC
CASSQDLHSSYGYTF
>.|TRBJ2-1|TRBV4-3|TRBD2
TGCGCCAGCAGCGGGAGGGCCTTCAATGAGCAGTTCTTC
CASSGRAFNEQFF
>.|TRBJ2-1|TRBV9|TRBD2
TGTGCCAGCAGCGCCGGACTAGTGTTAGACAATGAGCAGTTCTTC
CASSAGLVLDNEQFF
>.|TRBJ2-7|TRBV10-3|.
TGTGCCATCAGTGGGGCAGACTACGAGCAGTACTTC
CAISGADYEQYF
>.|TRBJ1-5|TRBV6-5|.
TGTGCCAGCAGCGACAGGTGGGGCAATCAGCCCCAGCATTTT
CASSDRWGNQPQHF
>.|TRBJ2-3|TRBV13|TRBD2
TGTGCCAGCTCTCCTAGCGGGAGTTCAGATACGCAGTATTTT
CASSPSGSSDTQYF
>few|TRBJ1-1|TRBV5-6|.
TGTGCCAGCAGTTCGCGACATCCGAACACTGAAGCTTTCTTT
CASSSRHPNTEAFF
>.|TRBJ1-4|TRBV18|TRBD1
TGTGCCAGCTCATCAGACAGGGGGCGGAAGGAAAAACTGTTTTTT
CASSSDRGRKEKLFF
>.|TRBJ1-1|TRBV2|.
TGTGCCAGCCTATGGGACCTGGGGAACACTGAAGCTTTCTTT
CASLWDLGNTEAFF
>.|TRBJ2-1|TRBV27|TRBD2
TGTGCCAGCAGTCCCATTCTAGCGGGGGCCATGAATGAGCAGTTCTTC
CASSPILAGAMNEQFF
>few|TRBJ1-5|TRBV19|TRBD1
TGTGCCAGTAGTTGGGACAGGGCGGTTATACAGCCCCAGCATTTT
CASSWDRAVIQPQHF
>.|TRBJ1-5|TRBV28|.
TGTGCCAGCAGTCGAGCGGGGGGCGGGGTTCATCAGCCCCAGCATTTT
CASSRAGGGVHQPQHF
>.|TRBJ1-2|TRBV6-5|.
TGTGCCAGCAGTTCCCCCCGGGCGGCGAACTATGGCTACACCTTC
CASSSPRAANYGYTF
>.|TRBJ1-2|TRBV28|.
TGTGCCAGCAGGGGGACGGAGCCTAACTATGGCTACACCTTC
CASRGTEPNYGYTF
>few|TRBJ1-5|TRBV19|.
TGTGCCAGTATTTTGAGGGACAGCAATCAGCCCCAGCATTTT
CASILRDSNQPQHF
>.|TRBJ2-3|TRBV11-2|TRBD1
TGTGCCAGCAGCCCGATCCGACAGGGAAAGACAGATACGCAGTATTTT
CASSPIRQGKTDTQYF
>once|TRBJ1-4|TRBV6-1|.
TGTGCCAGCAGATTGGCAGGGAGGAATGAAAAACTGTTTTTT
CASRLAGRNEKLFF
>.|TRBJ2-2|TRBV30|.
TGTGCCTGGAGTGTACTGGGGGCTGGAACCGGGGAGCTGTTTTTT
CAWSVLGAGTGELFF
>.|TRBJ2-1|TRBV21-1|.
TGTGCCAGCAGCACAAGGGGGAGGACAGTTCGGAATATGAGCTCCTACAATGAGCAGTTCTTC
CASSTRGRTVRNMSSYNEQFF
>.|TRBJ2-7|TRBV6-6|TRBD1
TGTGCCAGCAGTCCGTGGACAGGGGACCACGAGCAGTACTTC
CASSPWTGDHEQYF
>.|TRBJ1-1|TRBV28|.
TGTGCCAGCAGTCTCCCGACTGAAGCTTTCTTT
CASSLPTEAFF
>.|TRBJ2-2|TRBV29-1|.
TGCAGCGTTGAACCCAGGATGTCGAACACCGGGGAGCTGTTTTTT
CSVEPRMSNTGELFF
>.|TRBJ2-2|TRBV7-3|TRBD2
TGTGCCAGCAGCTCCATGGGCGGGAGGGCCCCCGGGGAGCTGTTTTTT
CASSSMGGRAPGELFF
>.|TRBJ1-2|TRBV7-8|.
TGTGCCAGCAGCTTAGCAAGCGTGGGCTACACCTTC
CASSLASVGYTF
>.|TRBJ1-5|TRBV28|TRBD1
TGTGCCAGCAGTGATAACAGGGGGCTTGAGCCCCAGCATTTT
CASSDNRGLEPQHF
>.|TRBJ1-2|TRBV28|.
TGTGCCAGCAGTCTATGGGGCGGGGGGCGGAATGGCTACACCTTC
CASSLWGGGRNGYTF
>.|TRBJ2-1|TRBV7-3|TRBD1
TGTGCCAGCAGCGCTTCCGGGACAGGAGGGGATGAGCAGTTCTTC
CASSASGTGGDEQFF
>.|TRBJ2-7|TRBV28|.
TGTGCCAGCAGTTTATACGTCAGGGTTTCTGACGAGCAGTACTTC
CASSLYVRVSDEQYF
>once|TRBJ1-5|TRBV27|.
TGTGCCAGCAGCAAGGGGCTGGGACAGCCCCAGCATTTT
CASSKGLGQPQHF
>.|TRBJ1-1|TRBV10-2|.
TGCGCCAGCAGCCGGGACCCAATGAACACTGAAGCTTTCTTT
CASSRDPMNTEAFF
>.|TRBJ1-4|TRBV29-1|.
TGCAGCGCAGGACAGCCTAATGAAAAACTGTTTTTT
CSAGQPNEKLFF
>.|TRBJ1-1|TRBV19|.
TGTGCCAGTAGTATAACAGCGAACACTGAAGCTTTCTTT
CASSITANTEAFF
>once|TRBJ2-5|TRBV28|.
TGTGCCAGCAGTTTACAGGGACGAGAGACCCAGTACTTC
CASSLQGRETQYF
>.|TRBJ2-3|TRBV19|TRBD2
TGTGCCAGTATTGACCAAGCGGGAGCAGATACGCAGTATTTT
CASIDQAGADTQYF
>few|TRBJ1-5|TRBV4-1|.
TGCGCCAGCAGCCAAACATTGGGGCTCGGGCCCCAGCATTTT
CASSQTLGLGPQHF
>.|TRBJ2-1|TRBV27|.
TGTGCCAGCATTAAGGGAGATGGACGTGTGTCCTACAATGAGCAGTTCTTC
CASIKGDGRVSYNEQFF
>.|TRBJ2-3|TRBV5-1|TRBD2
TGCGCCAGCAGCGCGGGACTAGTTTTGGGCATAGATACGCAGTATTTT
CASSAGLVLGIDTQYF
>.|TRBJ2-1|TRBV5-6|TRBD1
TGTGCCAGCATCAGGACAGGGAGATACAATGAGCAGTTCTTC
CASIRTGRYNEQFF
>.|TRBJ2-5|TRBV14|.
TGTGCCAGCAGCCAAGAGAAGGTTAAAGAGACCCAGTACTTC
CASSQEKVKETQYF
>.|TRBJ1-3|TRBV5-1|.
TGCGCCAGCAGCCACGGGACACCCTCTGGAAACACCATATATTTT
CASSHGTPSGNTIYF
>.|TRBJ1-5|TRBV19|.
TGTGCCAGTAGGGTCGCGGGAAGGGTTGGACAGCCCCAGCATTTT
CASRVAGRVGQPQHF
>.|TRBJ2-2|TRBV11-2|TRBD2
TGTGCCAGCATGCGGACTAGTGCATTCGGGGAGCTGTTTTTT
CASMRTSAFGELFF
>.|TRBJ1-1|TRBV7-9|.
TGTGCCAGCAGCTTAATGGCCGGGGAAGGTTGGAACACTGAAGCTTTCTTT
CASSLMAGEGWNTEAFF
>.|TRBJ2-1|TRBV29-1|TRBD1
TGCAGCGTTGAAGATACAGGGGGCCATTCTGTTGGTGAGCAGTTCTTC
CSVEDTGGHSVGEQFF
>.|TRBJ2-6|TRBV9|TRBD1
TGTGCCAGCAGCCTTGAGGGACAGCCAGACCAAACTGGGGCCAACGTCCTGACTTTC
CASSLEGQPDQTGANVLTF
>.|TRBJ2-2|TRBV5-1|.
TGCGCCAGCAGCTTTGACGGGGCCGGGGAGCTGTTTTTT
CASSFDGAGELFF
>.|TRBJ2-5|TRBV11-2|.
TGTGCCAGCAGCTACGACGACAGGATATACCAAGAGACCCAGTACTTC
CASSYDDRIYQETQYF
>.|TRBJ2-5|TRBV6-5|.
TGTGCCAGCAGTTTAACTAGCAGAGAGACCCAGTACTTC
CASSLTSRETQYF
>.|TRBJ2-3|TRBV4-2|.
TGTGCCAGCAGCCAAGTGGGCACAGATACGCAGTATTTT
CASSQVGTDTQYF
>.|TRBJ1-3|TRBV7-6|.
TGTGCCAGCAGCTTAGGTCTGACGAACTCTGGAAACACCATATATTTT
CASSLGLTNSGNTIYF
>.|TRBJ2-7|TRBV9|TRBD1
TGTGCCAGCAGCCAAACCGGGACAGGGGGCCTGTACGAGCAGTACTTC
CASSQTGTGGLYEQYF
>.|TRBJ2-4|TRBV4-2|.
TGTGCCAGCAGCGGTAGGGGGGAGGGAGCCAAAAACATTCAGTACTTC
CASSGRGEGAKNIQYF
>.|TRBJ2-2|TRBV6-5|.
TGTGCCAGCAGTTACTGGGGAGGGGGCGGGGAGCTGTTTTTT
CASSYWGGGGELFF